This is a list of T cell receptor beta chains from one sample in a study of T cell responses to AZD1222 COVID-19 vaccine. The table came from immunoSEQ multiplex PCR; TCRdb's copy has only in-frame clones and leaves some out. This sample has over 150,000 clones, with 80% to 90% found just once. The starting material was peripheral blood, obtained on day 0 of AZD1222 vaccination. The receptors were gathered from an adult in good health. Both conserved end residues are part of each CDR3.

v_gene,j_gene,CDR3aa
TRBV28,TRBJ2-7,CASSLSDQYEQYF
TRBV9,TRBJ1-6,CASSARGEFDSPLHF
TRBV4-1,TRBJ1-5,CASSQIQGNQPQHF
TRBV3-1/TRBV3-2,TRBJ2-5,CASSPLAGGGETQYF
TRBV5-1,TRBJ2-3,CASSSDRGYLTDTQYF
TRBV19,TRBJ1-6,CASSGFFRTGRNSPLHF
TRBV9,TRBJ2-6,CASSVSHFSGANVLTF
TRBV3-1/TRBV3-2,TRBJ1-6,CASSQGDVRVSNSPLHF
TRBV12-3/TRBV12-4,TRBJ1-1,CASSFRLNTEAFF
TRBV27,TRBJ1-2,CASSSGQGVFGYTF
TRBV6-5,TRBJ2-1,CASSQTGTRYNEQFF
TRBV5-1,TRBJ1-1,CASSLAVRNTEAFF
TRBV20-1,TRBJ2-5,CSASRVETQYF
TRBV7-9,TRBJ1-3,CASSPGGNTIYF
TRBV5-5,TRBJ1-1,CASSLEAGVPNTEAFF